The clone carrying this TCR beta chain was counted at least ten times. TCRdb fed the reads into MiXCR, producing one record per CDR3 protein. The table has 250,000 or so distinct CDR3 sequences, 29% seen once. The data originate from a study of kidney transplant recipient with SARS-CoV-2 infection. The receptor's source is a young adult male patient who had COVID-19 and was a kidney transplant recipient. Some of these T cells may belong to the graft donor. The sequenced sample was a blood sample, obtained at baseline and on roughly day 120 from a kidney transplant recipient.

The CDR3 here is CASSITRRSRKTYGYTF. CDR3 coding DNA: TGTGCCAGCAGTATAACCAGACGCTCTAGAAAGACCTATGGCTACACCTTC. The J gene is TRBJ1-2, the V gene TRBV6-8; D call uncertain. V lost 5 bases, J lost 4 bases, and 23 bases lay in between. This CDR3 has 17 amino acids. CDR1 and CDR2 from the germline V gene are MNHGY and SAAAGT.